This T cell receptor (beta chain) originates from a study of blood T cell repertoires in COVID-19 (dated by TCRdb to between 2020 and 2021). Turning to the overall study: Samples from collaborators originated in the United States, Italy and Spain and spanned both the acute and convalescent phases of COVID-19. The samples were drawn from two sources: the first 160 participants of the ongoing ImmuneRACE study, and about 1,300 subjects contributed by 6 global collaborators. The repertoires were released in a freely available public database intended as a resource for research on the immune response to SARS-CoV-2. The material from the prospective study consisted of cDNA or gDNA derived from T cells, B-cell-depleted T cells, or PBMCs. The dataset comprised deeply sampled blood TCRbeta repertoires from subjects exposed to, actively infected with, or recovered from COVID-19. Where HLA class I and class II types were available, the types were taken from metadata supplied by the sample provider, not from assay-based typing. The sample metadata nearly always contained a de-identified subject ID, COVID-19 status, age in years and sex. Study-wide findings and limitations: The quantity of clinical and demographic metadata differed by source and by participant and was supplied without curation.

The sample holds a few counts of this clone. Its specific antigen is unknown. Per-base quality was not reported, and no clone a single base away is much larger than it. The junction carries 10 bases between V and J, which are trimmed by 6 bases and 7 bases respectively. The CDR3 sequence holds 13 residues, the cysteine and phenylalanine included. Just CDR3 DNA is preserved here, 39 bases in frame from base 1. For CDR1 and CDR2, the germline V gene lists ENHRY and SYGVKD. TCRbeta CDR3 regions were amplified from genomic DNA by means of the immunoSEQ Assay, a bias-controlled multiplex PCR. The authors' pipeline ran thus. The number of nucleated cells in each sample was estimated by amplification of reference gene primers within the assay. Sequence reads were collapsed and filtered to measure the absolute abundance of every unique TCRbeta CDR3 rearrangement. For each sample, productive Simpson clonality was calculated by taking the square root of Simpson's diversity index across productive rearrangements. The table comes from immuneACCESS by way of TCRdb, which keeps in-frame sequences with V and J called. Part of the clones is missing from these tables; in studies checked, under half for an unresolved V gene and the rest for unknown reasons. That table is the source of V, J and clone size, and D and trimming were worked out from the DNA. The table for this sample lists around 400,000 clones; more than 85% of them were counted only once. The ten biggest clones cover about 0.83% of the sample.

In the prospective study, participants were about 18 to 100 years old, resided in approximately 25 geographic areas of the United States, and were enrolled through a virtual design. In the prospective study, participants were assigned to cohorts based on the clinical history participants reported in a screening survey and a study questionnaire. Exposed participants were defined as having been in contact with someone with a PCR-confirmed or clinician-diagnosed COVID-19 case within 2 weeks of study entry. In the prospective study, whole blood, serum and a nasopharyngeal or oropharyngeal swab were collected from each participant by mobile phlebotomists. Additional blood draws and questionnaires over an approximately 2-month period could optionally be provided by prospective study participants. Prospective study blood samples were shipped either frozen or at room temperature before DNA extraction.

The sequence links TRBV10-3 to TRBJ1-6; the D gene is not confidently resolved. The TCR was taken from a middle-aged woman who had been exposed to COVID-19. Sequencing used PBMCs or T cells enriched from blood (not recorded which). Here is the DNA: TGTGCCATCAGCGGGAGTCAAAATTCACCCCTCCACTTT. It encodes CAISGSQNSPLHF.